This T cell receptor (beta chain) was documented in a study of spatial heterogeneity in lung cancer. The CDR3 totals 15 residues. The V gene lost 0 bases and the J gene lost 0 bases, with 8 bases spanning the gap. CDR1 SGHDT and CDR2 YYEEEE come from the germline V gene. Each CDR3 protein is one row after TCRdb ran MiXCR on the 5' RACE reads. The sample records 6,500 to 8,500 distinct CDR3 sequences, about 9.6% being singletons. In this sample, this clonotype turned up many times. Time point given: sample taken at primary tumor resection. The chain uses TRBV5-6 and TRBJ2-3; D gene ambiguous. The material was normal lung tissue next to the tumor, obtained at surgery. This receptor was obtained from a male donor with early-stage non-small cell lung cancer. The CDR3 bases are TGTGCCAGCAGCTTGGTGACCGCTAGCACAGATACGCAGTATTTT. Encoded protein: CASSLVTASTDTQYF.